The 27 T cell receptor beta chains below all came from one sample that was sequenced in a study of blood T cell repertoires in COVID-19. Clones were read by immunoSEQ multiplex PCR, and TCRdb kept only the in-frame ones, dropping some. The sample gives around 260,000 clones, roughly 90% of which show up once; 1.1% is in the top ten. Material: PBMCs or T cells enriched from blood (not recorded which). The receptors shown here come from a woman younger than 45 who had recovered from COVID-19.

The rearrangement links TRBV10-3 to TRBJ1-1; possibly TRBD1 for D (5 bases). The CDR3 is 12 residues long. V was trimmed by 6 bases and J by 1 base, leaving 6 bases between them. Germline values: CDR1 ENHRY, CDR2 SYGVKD. CDR3 nucleotides: TGTGCCATCAGCGACAGGAACACTGAAGCTTTCTTT. Residues: CAISDRNTEAFF.

The chain links TRBV28 to TRBJ1-1, with no clear D. Germline values: CDR1 MDHEN, CDR2 SYDVKM. This CDR3 is built from 18 residues. V was clipped by 6 bases and J by 4 bases, with 27 bases between them. The CDR3 loop is CASSYHSSGRGRSTEAFF. The CDR3 DNA is TGTGCCAGCAGCTATCACTCCTCAGGTCGGGGTCGGAGCACTGAAGCTTTCTTT. The full variable domain, rest sourced from reference TRBV28 and TRBJ1-1, is DVKVTQSSRYLVKRTGEKVFLECVQDMDHENMFWYRQDPGLGLRLIYFSYDVKMKEKGDIPEGYSVSREKKERFSLILESASTNQTSMYLCASSYHSSGRGRSTEAFFGQGTRLTVV.

To note about this clone: The same CDR3 can be traced to other DNA sequences in this sample. V gene TRBV9 combines with J gene TRBJ2-2; D is unclear. The germline gives CDR1 SGDLS, CDR2 YYNGEE. The CDR3 contains 15 residues. Trimming took 0 bases from V and 1 from J, leaving 7 bases between them. The CDR3 reads CASSVAGGNTGELFF. Here the CDR3 DNA reads TGTGCCAGCAGCGTAGCTGGCGGGAACACCGGGGAGCTGTTTTTT.

The J gene is TRBJ2-7, the V gene TRBV5-8; no firm D call. V lost 3 bases to trimming and J lost 0 bases, with 22 bases between them. Per the germline V gene, CDR1 is SGHTS and CDR2 is YDEGEE. This CDR3 is 18 amino acids long. DNA for the CDR3: TGTGCCAGCAGCTCGGTTTTGACACTTAACTTGGGCTCCTACGAGCAGTACTTC. Its protein is CASSSVLTLNLGSYEQYF. Looking up the rest from reference TRBV5-8 and TRBJ2-7 gives the full variable domain: EAGVTQSPTHLIKTRGQQATLRCSPISGHTSVYWYQQALGLGLQFLLWYDEGEERNRGNFPPRFSGRQFPNYSSELNVNALELEDSALYLCASSSVLTLNLGSYEQYFGPGTRLTVT.

The chain employs TRBV19 and TRBJ2-5; a weak D match, TRBD2 (6 bases). Germline V lookup: CDR1 LNHDA, CDR2 SQIVND (reference sequence). CDR3 length equals 14 residues. The V and J ends lost 5 bases and 1 base respectively, with 11 bases between them. The CDR3 DNA sequence: TGTGCCAGTAGTCTGGGAGGACTCCAAGAGACCCAGTACTTC. Its protein product is CASSLGGLQETQYF.

For this clone: Sequence at one end of the junction differs from germline and may be a read error. The chain uses TRBV24-1 and TRBJ1-5; TRBD1 matches at 8 bases. Germline V gene lookup returns CDR1 KGHDR and CDR2 SFDVKD. This CDR3 comprises 15 residues. The CDR3 here is CVTSAHGQGNQPQHF. CDR3 nucleotides: TGTGTCACCAGTGCCCATGGACAGGGAAATCAGCCCCAGCATTTT.

The J gene is TRBJ1-2, the V gene TRBV19, with 9 bases aligning to TRBD1. V lost 4 bases and J lost 5; bases outside the gene matches: 8. Germline CDR1 LNHDA, CDR2 SQIVND (reference sequence). The length of the CDR3 is 15 residues. The CDR3 region is CASSTQGALTYGYTF. The CDR3, as DNA: TGTGCCAGTAGTACACAGGGGGCGTTGACGTATGGCTACACCTTC.

The chain recombines TRBV10-3 with TRBJ1-2; D might be TRBD1 (5 bases). The V and J ends lost 6 bases and 5 bases respectively, with 13 bases between them. The CDR3 contains 13 residues. CDR1 and CDR2 (germline): ENHRY, SYGVKD. CDR3 in amino acids: CAISHGTGYGYTF. In DNA, the CDR3 is TGTGCCATCAGCCACGGGACTGGTTATGGCTACACCTTC.

The CDR3 nucleotides are TGTGCCAGCAGTTTACAGGGGGGTAATGAAAAACTGTTTTTT. The encoded protein is CASSLQGGNEKLFF. The chain couples TRBV6-5 to TRBJ1-4; 8 nucleotides match TRBD1. With V trimmed by 4 bases and J by 4 bases, 2 bases remained unmatched. CDR1 and CDR2 from the germline V gene are MNHEY and SVGAGI. This CDR3 comprises 14 residues.

CDR3 sequence reads: CSMRQPDTQYF. CDR3 DNA: TGCAGTATGCGGCAGCCAGATACGCAGTATTTT. J is TRBJ2-3 and V is TRBV20-1; D uncertain. Trimming left V 8 bases short and J 4 bases short, with 10 bases between. The germline V gene encodes CDR1 DFQATT and CDR2 SNEGSKA (reference sequence). This CDR3 region has 11 residues.

The J gene is TRBJ1-1, the V gene TRBV14, with D possibly being TRBD1 (5 bases). Germline V lookup: CDR1 SGHDN, CDR2 FVKESK. V lost 1 base and J lost 0, with 12 bases in between. The CDR3 spans 16 residues. The CDR3 is CASSQGQGRLNTEAFF. CDR3 coding DNA: TGTGCCAGCAGCCAAGGGCAGGGCCGTTTGAACACTGAAGCTTTCTTT.

This chain uses TRBV20-1 with TRBJ1-2; D not certain. CDR1 and CDR2 from the germline V gene are DFQATT and SNEGSKA (reference sequence). V was clipped by 3 bases and J by 1 base, with 12 bases between them. The CDR3 runs 14 residues. CDR3 in amino acids: CSASWETLNYGYTF. In nucleotides, the CDR3 is TGCAGTGCTAGTTGGGAGACACTTAACTATGGCTACACCTTC.

The chain employs TRBV5-5 and TRBJ2-1; TRBD2 agrees at 10 bases. Germline CDR1 and CDR2: SGHKS and YYEKEE (reference sequence). The CDR3 extends over 15 amino acids. V lost 6 bases, J lost 3 bases, and 6 bases stayed unmatched. The CDR3, as DNA: TGTGCCAGCACTACACCTAGCGGGAGCTACAATGAGCAGTTCTTC. Protein sequence: CASTTPSGSYNEQFF.

This clone occurred a few times. The rearrangement links TRBV27 to TRBJ2-3, with TRBD2 identical over 10 bases. The CDR3 runs 16 residues. Germline values: CDR1 MNHEY, CDR2 SMNVEV (reference sequence). After removal of 3 bases from V and 3 bases from J, the junction contained 6 bases not matched to a gene. CDR3 loop: CASSFLSSGRTDTQYF. The CDR3 DNA is TGTGCCAGCAGTTTCCTATCTAGCGGGAGAACAGATACGCAGTATTTT.

This chain links TRBV4-3 with TRBJ1-3; weak D call: TRBD1 (6 bases). The CDR3 totals 15 residues. V lost 4 bases to trimming and J lost 5 bases, with 15 bases between them. Germline assignment: CDR1 LGHNA and CDR2 YSLEER. In DNA form, the CDR3 reads TGCGCCAGCAGCCCCCAGGTGGGGGCGCGAAACACCATATATTTT. Its protein is CASSPQVGARNTIYF.

This chain links TRBV2 with TRBJ2-7, with D perhaps TRBD2 (5 bases). The V and J ends lost 0 bases and 6 bases respectively, with 9 bases between them. CDR3 length: 13 residues. Germline values: CDR1 SNHLY, CDR2 FYNNEI. Here the CDR3 reads CASSEARVSEQYF. The CDR3 nucleotides are TGTGCCAGCAGTGAAGCGCGGGTTAGCGAGCAGTACTTC.

This rearrangement joins TRBV7-3 to TRBJ2-3; 8 nucleotides line up with TRBD2. V gave up 1 base and J gave up 0 bases; unmatched junction bases: 9. Germline CDR1 SGHTA, CDR2 FQGTGA. The CDR3 is made up of 18 amino acids. The DNA of the CDR3 is TGTGCCAGCAGCTTAATCGGACTAGCTAGTGCTAGCACAGATACGCAGTATTTT. Translation: CASSLIGLASASTDTQYF.

The chain links TRBV3-1 (or the pseudogene TRBV3-2) to TRBJ2-3, with TRBD2 as a possible D gene (6 bases). V gave up 4 bases and J gave up 2 bases, with 13 bases separating them. Germline-derived CDR1 and CDR2 are LGHDT and YNNKEL (reference sequence). The CDR3 loop spans 15 amino acids. CDR3: CASSRSSDPTDTQYF. The CDR3 DNA sequence: TGTGCCAGCAGCCGATCTAGCGACCCCACAGATACGCAGTATTTT.

The chain carries TRBV11-2 and TRBJ2-2; D is possibly TRBD2 (5 bases). Trimming removed 5 bases at V and 5 bases at J, with 18 bases between. CDR3 length: 16 amino acids. Germline V CDR1 and CDR2: SGHAT, FQNNGV. CDR3 DNA: TGTGCCAGCAGCCCACGGCGAAGGGAGTTTACCGGGGAGCTGTTTTTT. This sequence encodes CASSPRRREFTGELFF.

The V and J genes are TRBV21-1 and TRBJ1-3. TRBV21-1 is shown as a pseudogene. The CDR3 has 16 amino acids. The CDR3 is CASSKDLEKGGNTIYF. In DNA, the CDR3 is TGTGCCAGCAGCAAAGATTTGGAGAAAGGAGGAAACACCATATATTTT.

The CDR3 nucleotides are TGTGCCAGCAGGAGAGCAGGGAGCACAGATACGCAGTATTTT. It specifies CASRRAGSTDTQYF. The J gene is TRBJ2-3, the V gene TRBV5-6, with D tentatively TRBD1 (5 bases). There are 14 residues in the CDR3. V was shortened by 5 bases and J by 0 bases, with 10 bases between the two germline ends. The germline CDR1 and CDR2 sequences are SGHDT and YYEEEE.

The genes are TRBV27 and TRBJ2-7, with D perhaps matching TRBD1 (6 bases). The CDR3 contains 14 residues. Germline V lookup: CDR1 MNHEY, CDR2 SMNVEV (reference sequence). V lost 5 bases to trimming and J lost 2 bases, with 13 bases between them. The CDR3 loop reads CASSPGTPAYEQYF. The CDR3, as DNA: TGTGCCAGCAGTCCAGGGACACCTGCCTACGAGCAGTACTTC.

This sequence joins TRBV3-1 (or the pseudogene TRBV3-2) and TRBJ2-2; a weak D match, TRBD2 (5 bases). The germline V and J ends were trimmed by 1 base and 2 bases, with 5 bases remaining between them. The CDR3 consists of 14 residues. Germline loops: CDR1 LGHDT, CDR2 YNNKEL (reference sequence). The DNA for the CDR3 is TGTGCCAGCAGCCAAGCGGGAAACACCGGGGAGCTGTTTTTT. It is translated as CASSQAGNTGELFF.

The chain uses TRBV19 and TRBJ1-2, with D maybe TRBD1 (6 bases). Germline assignment: CDR1 LNHDA and CDR2 SQIVND (reference sequence). Trimming took 1 base from V and 4 from J, leaving 10 bases between them. This CDR3 is 14 amino acids long. DNA of the CDR3: TGTGCCAGTAGTATAGCGGACAGTATCTATGGCTACACCTTC. Translated: CASSIADSIYGYTF.

The genes are TRBV9 and TRBJ1-3; D is possibly TRBD1 (5 bases). Deletions cut 4 bases from V and 15 bases from J, with 11 bases between. CDR1 and CDR2 from the germline V gene are SGDLS and YYNGEE. The CDR3 totals 10 residues. CDR3: CASSSRGEYF. DNA of the CDR3: TGTGCCAGCAGCTCCCGGGGGGAATATTTT.

V gene TRBV28 combines with J gene TRBJ1-6; 10 positions match TRBD1. CDR3 size: 20 residues. Germline loops: CDR1 MDHEN, CDR2 SYDVKM. With 2 bases clipped from V and 0 bases from J, the junction kept 10 bases outside the gene matches. The CDR3 DNA follows: TGTGCCAGCAGTTTAAATTCGTGGACAGGGGGTTCCTCCTATAATTCACCCCTCCACTTT. Its protein is CASSLNSWTGGSSYNSPLHF.

The chain couples TRBV5-1 to TRBJ1-1; no clear D. V was pared by 4 bases and J by 0 bases, with 7 bases between. CDR3 length equals 13 residues. Germline values: CDR1 SGHRS, CDR2 YFSETQ. DNA for the CDR3: TGCGCCAGCAGCGATCAGATGAACACTGAAGCTTTCTTT. Residues: CASSDQMNTEAFF. The whole variable domain, filled in from reference TRBV5-1 and TRBJ1-1, reads KAGVTQTPRYLIKTRGQQVTLSCSPISGHRSVSWYQQTPGQGLQFLFEYFSETQRNKGNFPGRFSGRQFSNSRSEMNVSTLELGDSALYLCASSDQMNTEAFFGQGTRLTVV.